The entry below gives a single TCR beta chain sequence along with its context. CDR1 is SEHNR and CDR2 is FQNEAQ in the germline V gene (reference sequence). The CDR3 runs 13 residues. V was clipped by 11 bases and J by 0 bases, with 12 bases between them. The data are from a study of immune evolution from preneoplasia to lung adenocarcinoma. H&E slides confirmed each diagnosis, reviewed by two pathologists independently. Profiled with immunoSEQ multiplex PCR; TCRdb holds only in-frame clones, not every one. The sample lists about 2,000 clones; 65% to 90% were seen once. The receptor was derived from a person between 60 and 80 years old with lung adenocarcinoma. The sample was FFPE adjacent normal lung tissue. The chain uses TRBV7-9 and TRBJ2-3, with a weak D call TRBD1 (7 bases). CDR3 sequence reads: CASSGGSTDTQYF. CDR3 DNA: TGTGCCTCTTCAGGGGGGAGCACAGATACGCAGTATTTT.